This is a list of T cell receptor beta chains from one sample in a study of PD-L1 blockade in urothelial cancer. Profiled with immunoSEQ multiplex PCR; TCRdb holds only in-frame clones, not every one. In the table there are 50,000 or so clones, roughly four fifths of which are singletons. The sample consisted of PBMCs, taken around atezolizumab (anti-PD-L1) treatment. The source of these receptors is a man aged 70-80 years with urothelial cancer. Both conserved end residues are part of each CDR3.

>TRBV7-8
CASSPRLAAMGEQYF
>TRBV7-8
CASSADRGEKLFF
>TRBV10-3
CAISGFGGSRVAFF
>TRBV20-1
CSANPGETQYF
>TRBV9
CASSPTWTAKQFF
>TRBV21-1
CASSKALSRDREWNEQFF
>TRBV28
CASSLGGQGSEKLFF
>TRBV18
CASSPDGTSGAAIQYF
>TRBV19
CASSATGRIRSGNTIYF
>TRBV7-8
CASSLALVREVGETQYF
>TRBV7-2
CASSPKWAAGGRGDTQYF
>TRBV28
CASRTPRGANQPQHF
>TRBV7-8
CASSLVQGMRNTGELFF
>TRBV25-1
CASSLGQGADGYTF
>TRBV5-1
CASSLKREYRVNEQYF
>TRBV27
CASSLQGNLQETQYF
>TRBV7-9
CASSLGGLNTEAFF